This TCR beta chain was identified during a study of T cell responses to AZD1222 COVID-19 vaccine. The study's findings and limits: Clonal diversity was possibly underestimated, and white British individuals and females predominated among donors. No repertoire was sampled before or during the peak T cell response, only after it. There were vaccine-associated CD4 TCRs across spike, dominant at 160-218 and 743-854.

Worth noting for this clone: The antigen remains unidentified. A read error may produce the germline difference seen at one junction end.

The CDR3 covers 12 residues. CDR1 and CDR2 from the germline V gene are SGHNT and YENEEA. Sequencing used immunoSEQ multiplex PCR; TCRdb keeps in-frame clones, though not all of them. The repertoire holds over 150,000 clones, with 92% as singletons. This TCR was sampled from an adult in good health. Sequencing used peripheral blood, obtained on day 0 of MenACWY control vaccination. The J gene is TRBJ2-5, the V gene TRBV11-3; unclear D gene. CDR3 coding DNA: TGTGCCAGCAGCTATCTCCAAGGGACCCAGTACTTC. It codes for CASSYLQGTQYF.